The 17 T cell receptor beta chains presented below share a single source sample, sequenced in a study of blood T cell repertoires in COVID-19. The protocol was immunoSEQ multiplex PCR, while the TCRdb copy is restricted to in-frame clones and leaves out a portion. Here the sample spans around 200,000 clones, approximately 90% being singletons. Sequenced sample: PBMCs or T cells enriched from blood (not recorded which). The receptors here all came from a woman in her thirties who had recovered from COVID-19.

This chain connects TRBV9 to TRBJ1-1; possibly TRBD1 for D (5 bases). The CDR3 runs to 14 residues. V was trimmed by 0 bases and J by 2 bases, leaving 8 bases between them. Looked up from germline, CDR1 is SGDLS and CDR2 is YYNGEE. CDR3 residues: CASSVGGSNTEAFF. Written as DNA, the CDR3 is TGTGCCAGCAGCGTAGGGGGCAGTAACACTGAAGCTTTCTTT.

This chain connects TRBV25-1 to TRBJ2-1, with 7 bases fitting TRBD2. Germline-derived CDR1 and CDR2 are MGHDK and SYGVNS. J lost 4 bases, V lost 8 bases, and 5 bases had no gene match. The CDR3 is 13 residues long. The CDR3: CASRRTSYNEQFF. DNA of the CDR3: TGTGCCAGCCGCCGGACTAGTTACAATGAGCAGTTCTTC.

This sequence joins TRBV10-3 and TRBJ1-4, with 9 bases fitting TRBD1. The CDR3 totals 15 residues. Germline trimming cut 2 bases from V and 7 bases from J; bases unmatched to any gene: 5. CDR1 and CDR2 from the germline V gene are ENHRY and SYGVKD. This chain's CDR3 is CAISEETGQGEKLFF. The CDR3 DNA follows: TGTGCCATCAGTGAGGAAACGGGACAGGGTGAAAAACTGTTTTTT.

The chain is built from TRBV18 and TRBJ1-1; the D is unclear. V lost 3 bases and J lost 3, with 2 bases in between. The CDR3 totals 11 residues. Per germline, CDR1 KGHSH and CDR2 LQKENI. CDR3 DNA sequence: TGTGCCAGCTCACCCGACACTGAAGCTTTCTTT. Translated: CASSPDTEAFF. The full variable domain, completed using reference TRBV18 and TRBJ1-1, is NAGVMQNPRHLVRRRGQEARLRCSPMKGHSHVYWYRQLPEEGLKFMVYLQKENIIDESGMPKERFSAEFPKEGPSILRIQQVVRGDSAAYFCASSPDTEAFFGQGTRLTVV.

The J gene is TRBJ2-1, the V gene TRBV7-2; weak D call: TRBD1 (5 bases). The V end lost 1 base, the J end lost 3 bases, and 13 bases lay between the germline ends. The germline gives CDR1 SGHTA, CDR2 FQGNSA. The CDR3 loop spans 16 amino acids. The chain's CDR3 is CASSLDGARFYNEQFF. The CDR3 region has the DNA TGTGCCAGCAGCTTAGATGGGGCACGCTTCTACAATGAGCAGTTCTTC.

The chain carries TRBV13 and TRBJ2-3; 8 positions agree with TRBD2. Germline CDR1 PRHDT, CDR2 FYEKMQ (reference sequence). The CDR3 is 17 amino acids. J lost 0 bases, V lost 0 bases, and 5 bases had no gene match. CDR3 protein: CASSLGRAGGSTDTQYF. The CDR3 DNA sequence: TGTGCCAGCAGCTTAGGCCGTGCGGGGGGTAGCACAGATACGCAGTATTTT.

The chain couples TRBV19 to TRBJ1-2, with D maybe TRBD1 (5 bases). Germline CDR1 is LNHDA and CDR2 is SQIVND (reference sequence). V was trimmed by 0 bases and J by 6 bases, leaving 8 bases between them. This CDR3 is 13 amino acids long. This chain's CDR3 is CASSIDDSHGYTF. CDR3 in DNA: TGTGCCAGTAGTATAGACGACAGCCATGGCTACACCTTC.

The sample holds one count of this clone. V gene TRBV7-2 combines with J gene TRBJ2-5, with 9 bases identical to TRBD1. The CDR3 totals 15 residues. Germline CDR1 reads SGHTA; CDR2 reads FQGNSA. With V trimmed by 3 bases and J by 4 bases, 6 bases remained unmatched. The CDR3 region has the DNA TGTGCCAGCAGCTTCCAACAGGGGGCTCTAGAGACCCAGTACTTC. The encoded protein is CASSFQQGALETQYF.

The rearrangement links TRBV5-8 to TRBJ2-5, with 15 bases aligning to TRBD2. The CDR3 has 18 residues. CDR1 and CDR2 from the germline V gene are SGHTS and YDEGEE. With 4 bases clipped from V and 2 bases from J, the junction kept 9 bases outside the gene matches. In DNA form, the CDR3 reads TGTGCCAGCAGCGGACCCGGGACTAGCGGGGGGCCACAAGAGACCCAGTACTTC. Protein: CASSGPGTSGGPQETQYF.

The chain joins TRBV3-1 (or the pseudogene TRBV3-2) to TRBJ1-4, with D uncertain. Trimming took 2 bases from V and 4 from J, leaving 11 bases between them. The CDR3 runs to 15 residues. CDR1 and CDR2 (germline): LGHDT, YNNKEL (reference sequence). CDR3 protein: CASSQRSPGNEKLFF. In DNA, the CDR3 is TGTGCCAGCAGCCAACGGTCGCCTGGTAATGAAAAACTGTTTTTT.

The chain links TRBV7-8 to TRBJ1-5, with TRBD1 identical over 10 bases. V lost 5 bases and J lost 4; bases outside the gene matches: 2. This CDR3 region has 14 residues. Germline CDR1 is SGHVS and CDR2 is FQNEAQ. CDR3 loop: CASSPGQGNQPQHF. The CDR3 DNA reads as TGTGCCAGCAGCCCGGGACAGGGGAATCAGCCCCAGCATTTT.

This chain links TRBV5-6 with TRBJ1-1, with a possible D match to TRBD1 (5 bases). V lost 4 bases and J lost 8, with 18 bases in between. This CDR3 contains 14 residues. Germline CDR1 reads SGHDT; CDR2 reads YYEEEE. CDR3 DNA sequence: TGTGCCAGCAGCCCTCCCCACAGGACAACCGAAGCTTTCTTT. Translated: CASSPPHRTTEAFF.

CDR3 loop: CASSSRGLGNSYGYTF. In DNA form, the CDR3 reads TGTGCCAGCAGCTCCAGGGGGCTGGGAAATTCTTATGGCTACACCTTC. The chain uses TRBV3-1 (or the pseudogene TRBV3-2) and TRBJ1-2, with 8 bases lining up with TRBD1. The V and J ends lost 5 bases and 5 bases, in that order; junction bases with no gene match: 13. Germline V gene lookup returns CDR1 LGHDT and CDR2 YNNKEL (reference sequence). The CDR3 has 16 residues.

This clone was observed a single time. V is TRBV7-9 and J is TRBJ2-1; D gene ambiguous. The CDR3 contains 12 residues. Germline V lookup: CDR1 SEHNR, CDR2 FQNEAQ (reference sequence). Trimming shortened V by 3 bases and J by 10 bases, and 10 bases separated the two germline ends. The CDR3 bases are TGTGCCAGCAGCTTCGGTTTTCCGGAGCAGTTCTTC. This codes for CASSFGFPEQFF.

This rearrangement joins TRBV4-1 to TRBJ1-5, with D tentatively TRBD1 (6 bases). Germline V CDR1 and CDR2: MGHRA, YSYEKL. This CDR3 comprises 12 residues. V was trimmed by 7 bases and J by 9 bases, leaving 13 bases between them. The CDR3 nucleotides read TGCGCCAGCAAGGGGGAGGGAGGGCCCCAGCATTTT. Encoded protein: CASKGEGGPQHF.

This chain links TRBV12-5 with TRBJ1-2; no definite D call. Trimming cost V 0 bases and J 4 bases, with 15 bases left between them. The CDR3 sequence is 16 residues long. In germline, CDR1 is LGHNT, CDR2 FRNRAP. The CDR3 DNA follows: TGTGCTAGTGGTTTGGTACTGGATAGGGAGGGCTATGGCTACACCTTC. This translates into CASGLVLDREGYGYTF.

This clone was seen just once. V and J are TRBV11-3 and TRBJ2-2, with D possibly being TRBD2 (6 bases). Trimming removed 1 base from V and 5 bases from J, with 26 bases in between. CDR1 and CDR2 from the germline V gene are SGHNT and YENEEA. This CDR3 spans 20 amino acids. The CDR3 DNA is TGTGCCAGCAGCTTAGTGGGGGGTAGGCCACTTTGGGTGGGTACCGGGGAGCTGTTTTTT. Protein product: CASSLVGGRPLWVGTGELFF.